The next 28 T cell receptor beta chains were all read from a single sample in a study of blood T cell repertoires in COVID-19. The repertoire was sequenced with immunoSEQ multiplex PCR; TCRdb's copy has only in-frame clones and lacks some. This sample has 250,000 to 350,000 clones, with roughly nine tenths found just once. Specimen: peripheral blood. The receptors come from a woman in her forties or fifties who had recovered from COVID-19.

The chain combines TRBV7-8 with TRBJ2-7, with 11 bases lining up with TRBD2. The trim removed 5 bases at V and 0 bases at J, leaving 9 bases unmatched. CDR1 is SGHVS and CDR2 is FQNEAQ in the germline V gene. There are 17 residues in the CDR3. CDR3: CASSLPGLADTSYEQYF. CDR3 DNA sequence: TGTGCCAGCAGCCTCCCGGGACTAGCGGACACCTCCTACGAGCAGTACTTC.

V and J are TRBV12-3 or TRBV12-4 and TRBJ2-1, with 7 bases that match TRBD2. J lost 7 bases, V lost 6 bases, and 6 bases had no gene match. The CDR3 loop spans 13 amino acids. The CDR3, as DNA: TGTGCCAGCAGCTCACGCGGGAGAAATGAGCAGTTCTTC. It specifies CASSSRGRNEQFF.

V usage is TRBV13 and J usage is TRBJ1-2; D may be TRBD1 (6 bases). The ends were cut back, 4 bases at V and 2 bases at J, with 20 bases in the middle. Germline V gives CDR1 PRHDT, CDR2 FYEKMQ (reference sequence). The CDR3 covers 17 residues. The CDR3 loop reads CASSSRDIPHKNYGYTF. The CDR3 nucleotides read TGTGCCAGCAGCTCCCGGGACATCCCTCATAAAAACTATGGCTACACCTTC.

The chain carries TRBV20-1 and TRBJ1-1; the match to TRBD1 covers 9 bases. This CDR3 contains 14 residues. The V gene's germline CDR1 is DFQATT and CDR2 SNEGSKA (reference sequence). V was pared by 3 bases and J by 6 bases, with 8 bases of the junction left unmatched. The chain's CDR3 is CSASRGQGLPEAFF. The CDR3 DNA reads TGCAGTGCTAGTCGAGGACAGGGGCTGCCTGAAGCTTTCTTT.

The chain combines TRBV27 with TRBJ2-1; 10 nucleotides line up with TRBD1. The V segment lost 2 bases and the J segment 2 bases; nucleotides outside the gene matches: 3. This CDR3 comprises 16 residues. Germline V gives CDR1 MNHEY, CDR2 SMNVEV (reference sequence). Here the CDR3 DNA reads TGTGCCAGCAGTTTACCGGGACAGGGGACCTACAATGAGCAGTTCTTC. Translated, it gives CASSLPGQGTYNEQFF.

The chain combines TRBV9 with TRBJ2-3; 8 positions match TRBD2. The length of the CDR3 is 15 residues. CDR1 is SGDLS, CDR2 YYNGEE, per germline. The ends lost 3 bases at V and 4 bases at J; junction bases unmatched: 7. The DNA of the CDR3 is TGTGCCAGCAGCGCTTGGGGAGCGGGAGCAGATACGCAGTATTTT. This translates into CASSAWGAGADTQYF.

The V and J genes are TRBV30 and TRBJ2-4; D not resolved. The germline V and J ends were trimmed by 0 bases and 10 bases, with 10 bases remaining between them. This CDR3 contains 12 residues. CDR1 is GTSNPN, CDR2 SVGIG, per germline (reference sequence). CDR3 nucleotides: TGTGCCTGGAGTGTTCCCGGTTCTATTCAGTACTTC. It is translated as CAWSVPGSIQYF.

This chain joins TRBV19 and TRBJ2-1; no definite D call. Germline V gives CDR1 LNHDA, CDR2 SQIVND (reference sequence). The CDR3 runs 14 residues. Trimming removed 3 bases at V and 3 bases at J, with 9 bases between. This chain's CDR3 is CASSIELVYNEQFF. The CDR3 nucleotides are TGTGCCAGTAGTATCGAGCTTGTCTACAATGAGCAGTTCTTC.

The gene calls are TRBV30 and TRBJ1-4, with 9 bases aligning to TRBD1. V shed 0 bases and J 8 bases; nucleotides not matched to a gene: 1. CDR3 length: 13 amino acids. The germline V gene has CDR1 GTSNPN and CDR2 SVGIG (reference sequence). The DNA for the CDR3 is TGTGCCTGGAGTGTCGACAGGGGGGAAAAACTGTTTTTT. Translating gives CAWSVDRGEKLFF.

About this clone itself: This specimen includes other DNA sequences encoding the same CDR3. CDR3 coding DNA: TGTGCCAGCCGGTTCTTGAACACTGAAGCTTTCTTT. Protein sequence: CASRFLNTEAFF. The chain links TRBV6-5 to TRBJ1-1; no clear D. The CDR3 is made up of 12 amino acids. V was clipped by 8 bases and J by 0 bases, with 7 bases between them. The V gene's germline CDR1 is MNHEY and CDR2 SVGAGI.

V gene TRBV7-2 combines with J gene TRBJ1-1, with D hard to call. The CDR3 consists of 16 residues. The V gene's germline CDR1 is SGHTA and CDR2 FQGNSA. Between the trimmed V and J ends, which lost 0 bases and 2 bases, there was a span of 13 bases. CDR3 region: CASSLARRVSNTEAFF. Written as DNA, the CDR3 is TGTGCCAGCAGCTTAGCGCGGAGAGTGTCAAACACTGAAGCTTTCTTT.

The chain combines TRBV6-1 with TRBJ2-1; D unclear. V gave up 1 base and J gave up 10 bases, with 17 bases separating them. Per germline, CDR1 MNHNS and CDR2 SASEGT. The CDR3 has 15 residues. CDR3 coding DNA: TGTGCCAGCAGTGAAGTCCAGCGAGCACAACTAGAGCAGTTCTTC. Protein product: CASSEVQRAQLEQFF.

The V call is TRBV6-5, the J call TRBJ2-7; 12 bases match TRBD2. Germline CDR1 reads MNHEY; CDR2 reads SVGAGI. V shed 5 bases and J 6 bases; nucleotides not matched to a gene: 8. The CDR3 contains 15 residues. The CDR3 DNA follows: TGTGCCAGCAGTCGGGCTAGCGGGGGGGCAGTCGAGCAGTACTTC. This gives the protein CASSRASGGAVEQYF.

This clone showed up just once. The V call is TRBV30, the J call TRBJ2-7; possibly TRBD1 for D (6 bases). The CDR3 is made up of 15 amino acids. CDR1 GTSNPN and CDR2 SVGIG come from the germline V gene (reference sequence). Trimming removed 1 base at V and 3 bases at J, with 16 bases between. The CDR3 DNA reads TGTGCCTGGAGTGAACCCACGGGACATCTCTACGAGCAGTACTTC. Encoded protein: CAWSEPTGHLYEQYF.

This chain uses TRBV6-2 or TRBV6-3 with TRBJ1-4; D might be TRBD1 (6 bases). The germline gives CDR1 MNHEY, CDR2 SVGEGT. This CDR3 has 12 residues. Trimming pared 0 bases from V and 13 bases from J, leaving 9 bases between. The CDR3 region has the DNA TGTGCCAGCAGTTACTCGACAGGAAGACTGTTTTTT. It specifies CASSYSTGRLFF.

The chain recombines TRBV19 with TRBJ2-3; 8 nucleotides agree with TRBD2. The CDR3 sequence is 14 residues long. The J segment lost 1 base and the V segment lost 6 bases, leaving 3 bases of the junction unmatched. The germline V gene encodes CDR1 LNHDA and CDR2 SQIVND (reference sequence). The CDR3 here is CASRATSGTDTQYF. The CDR3 region has the DNA TGTGCCAGTAGAGCGACTAGCGGCACAGATACGCAGTATTTT.

V usage is TRBV10-3 and J usage is TRBJ2-1; weak D call: TRBD1 (6 bases). Trimming stripped 3 bases from V and 6 bases from J, with 15 bases between. Germline loops: CDR1 ENHRY, CDR2 SYGVKD. The CDR3 has 15 amino acids. The CDR3 DNA is TGTGCCATCAGTGAAGCCAGGGGCGCGGGCAATGAGCAGTTCTTC. Its translation: CAISEARGAGNEQFF.

The genes are TRBV30 and TRBJ1-6; weak D call: TRBD1 (5 bases). CDR3 size: 12 residues. V lost 5 bases, J lost 5 bases, and 7 bases lay in between. Germline lookup yields CDR1 GTSNPN and CDR2 SVGIG (reference sequence). In DNA, the CDR3 is TGTGCCTGGGTCAGGGATAATTCACCCCTCCACTTT. It codes for CAWVRDNSPLHF.

This chain uses TRBV6-6 with TRBJ2-7; 8 positions agree with TRBD1. J gave up 2 bases and V 5 bases, and 5 bases lay outside the gene matches. Germline V lookup: CDR1 MNHNY, CDR2 SVGAGI (reference sequence). CDR3 size: 14 residues. The CDR3 DNA is TGTGCCAGCAGTACTCCGACAGGGGCCTACGAGCAGTACTTC. As protein: CASSTPTGAYEQYF.

This sequence joins TRBV30 and TRBJ2-2; tentatively, D is TRBD2 (7 bases). Trimming removed 3 bases from V and 6 bases from J, with 11 bases in between. The CDR3 runs to 13 residues. Looked up from germline, CDR1 is GTSNPN and CDR2 is SVGIG (reference sequence). This CDR3 is CAWRGGLAGELFF. CDR3 bases: TGTGCCTGGAGGGGGGGGCTCGCCGGGGAGCTGTTTTTT. The full variable domain, with the rest looked up from reference TRBV30 and TRBJ2-2, is SQTIHQWPATLVQPVGSPLSLECTVEGTSNPNLYWYRQAAGRGLQLLFYSVGIGQISSEVPQNLSASRPQDRQFILSSKKLLLSDSGFYLCAWRGGLAGELFFGEGSRLTVL.

V usage is TRBV19 and J usage is TRBJ1-1, with D perhaps matching TRBD1 (6 bases). The germline V gene has CDR1 LNHDA and CDR2 SQIVND (reference sequence). The ends were cut back, 4 bases at V and 4 bases at J, with 22 bases in the middle. The CDR3 is made up of 17 amino acids. Here the CDR3 DNA reads TGTGCCAGTAGTAACGTAGGGGGAAGGGGCCGGGCCACTGAAGCTTTCTTT. It yields the protein CASSNVGGRGRATEAFF.

V and J are TRBV19 and TRBJ1-5, with a weak D call TRBD1 (5 bases). Trimming removed 6 bases from V and 4 bases from J, with 22 bases in between. Looked up from germline, CDR1 is LNHDA and CDR2 is SQIVND (reference sequence). CDR3 length equals 17 residues. The CDR3, as DNA: TGTGCCAGTAGATTAGGGGCGTCCCCCGATCGAAATCAGCCCCAGCATTTT. It translates to CASRLGASPDRNQPQHF.

This clone appeared once. The chain links TRBV5-6 to TRBJ2-7; D not resolved. The CDR3 runs to 11 residues. Between the trimmed V and J ends, which lost 3 bases and 4 bases, there was a span of 5 bases. Germline V lookup: CDR1 SGHDT, CDR2 YYEEEE. This CDR3 reads CASSSSYEQYF. DNA for the CDR3: TGTGCCAGCAGCTCGTCGTACGAGCAGTACTTC. The full variable domain, its missing parts supplied by reference TRBV5-6 and TRBJ2-7, is DAGVTQSPTHLIKTRGQQVTLRCSPKSGHDTVSWYQQALGQGPQFIFQYYEEEERQRGNFPDRFSGHQFPNYSSELNVNALLLGDSALYLCASSSSYEQYFGPGTRLTVT.

This chain's CDR3 is CASSLPTGVSEKLFF. In DNA, the CDR3 is TGTGCCAGCAGCCTACCGACAGGGGTTAGTGAAAAACTGTTTTTT. V and J are TRBV7-9 and TRBJ1-4; 8 nucleotides agree with TRBD1. From germline, CDR1 is SEHNR and CDR2 FQNEAQ (reference sequence). The CDR3 is made up of 15 amino acids. The V and J ends lost 5 bases and 7 bases, in that order; junction bases with no gene match: 9.

This rearrangement joins TRBV2 to TRBJ1-1, with a tentative D call TRBD1 (5 bases). CDR1 is SNHLY, CDR2 FYNNEI, per germline. V lost 3 bases and J 2 bases, leaving 7 bases between the germline ends. The CDR3 is 13 amino acids. The DNA of the CDR3 is TGTGCCAGCAGTGACAGGGTAAACACTGAAGCTTTCTTT. Protein product: CASSDRVNTEAFF.

This sequence joins TRBV7-9 and TRBJ2-1; D gene unclear. Germline V CDR1 and CDR2: SEHNR, FQNEAQ (reference sequence). Trimming left V 3 bases short and J 3 bases short, with 15 bases between. CDR3 length: 16 amino acids. As DNA, the CDR3 is TGTGCCAGCAGCTTGCCTACTACACTATACTACAATGAGCAGTTCTTC. This codes for CASSLPTTLYYNEQFF.

The chain carries TRBV19 and TRBJ1-5; no reliable D call. The CDR3 runs to 13 residues. V gave up 5 bases and J gave up 4 bases, with 9 bases separating them. Per the germline V gene, CDR1 is LNHDA and CDR2 is SQIVND (reference sequence). CDR3 in DNA: TGTGCCAGTAGTCGGACTCGGAATCAGCCCCAGCATTTT. It encodes CASSRTRNQPQHF.

The count of this clone is one. The J gene is TRBJ2-5, the V gene TRBV4-3; 9 bases align to TRBD1. The CDR3 is 16 residues long. The V gene end was trimmed by 4 bases and the J gene end by 9 bases; junction bases not matched to a gene: 15. The germline V gene encodes CDR1 LGHNA and CDR2 YSLEER. The CDR3 region is CASSLRNGTGRSAQYF. The DNA for the CDR3 is TGCGCCAGCAGCCTCAGGAATGGGACAGGGCGCTCGGCCCAGTACTTC.